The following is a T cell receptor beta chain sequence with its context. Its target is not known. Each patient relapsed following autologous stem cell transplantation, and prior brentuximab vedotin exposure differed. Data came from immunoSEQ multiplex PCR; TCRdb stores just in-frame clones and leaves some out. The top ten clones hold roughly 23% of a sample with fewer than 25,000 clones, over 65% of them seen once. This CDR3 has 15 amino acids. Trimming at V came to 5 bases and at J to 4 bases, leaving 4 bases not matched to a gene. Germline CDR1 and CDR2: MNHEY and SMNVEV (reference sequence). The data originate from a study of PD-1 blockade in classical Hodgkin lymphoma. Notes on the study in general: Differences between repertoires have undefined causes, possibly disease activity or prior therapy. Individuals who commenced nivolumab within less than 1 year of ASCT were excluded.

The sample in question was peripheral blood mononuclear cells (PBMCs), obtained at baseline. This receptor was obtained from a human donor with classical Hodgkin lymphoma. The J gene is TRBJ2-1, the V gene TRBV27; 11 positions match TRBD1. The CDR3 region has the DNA TGTGCCAGCAGTATCGGGACAGGGGGTTACAATGAGCAGTTCTTC. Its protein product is CASSIGTGGYNEQFF.